This T cell receptor (beta chain) was identified in a study of STAT5B mutations in CD4+ large granular lymphocyte leukemia. Authors' analysis steps: Productive clonotypes were detectable down to 2.59 x 10-5 frequency. Measured with immunoSEQ multiplex PCR; TCRdb has only the in-frame clones, and not every one. The V and J calls and clone size are taken from that table; D and trimming were inferred from the DNA. Among around 21,000 clones listed, 78% were seen once. Study-level points and caveats: Main leukemic clonotypes were patient-specific, but around 25% appeared at low frequency elsewhere.

As to this clone: Its antigen is currently unknown.

This TCR derives from a human donor in good health. Input material: CD4+ T cells from blood buffy coats.

The CDR3 DNA sequence: TGTGCCTGGAGTTTGGGGGAGACCCAGTACTTC. Amino acids: CAWSLGETQYF. The V and J genes are TRBV30 and TRBJ2-5; D is ambiguous. This CDR3 contains 11 residues. The V gene lost 2 bases and the J gene lost 5 bases, with 6 bases spanning the gap. Germline V gene sequence: CDR1 GTSNPN, CDR2 SVGIG (reference sequence).